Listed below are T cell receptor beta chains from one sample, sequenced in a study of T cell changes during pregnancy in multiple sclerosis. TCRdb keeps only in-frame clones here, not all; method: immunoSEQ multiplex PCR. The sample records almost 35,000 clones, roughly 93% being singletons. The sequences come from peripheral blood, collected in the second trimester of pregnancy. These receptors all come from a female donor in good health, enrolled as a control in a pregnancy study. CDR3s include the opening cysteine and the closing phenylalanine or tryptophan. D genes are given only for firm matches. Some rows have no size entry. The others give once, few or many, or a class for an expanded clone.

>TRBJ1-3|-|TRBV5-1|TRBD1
TGCGCCAGCAGTCGTGATATACAGGGGACTGGAAACACCATATATTTT
CASSRDIQGTGNTIYF
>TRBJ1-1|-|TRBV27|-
TGTGCCACCTCGACAGCGACGAACACTGAAGCTTTCTTT
CATSTATNTEAFF
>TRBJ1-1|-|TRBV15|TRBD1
TGTGCCACCAGCCCTAGACAGGGAATGTCCACTGAAGCTTTCTTT
CATSPRQGMSTEAFF
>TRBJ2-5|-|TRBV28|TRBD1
TGTGCCAGCAGGCAAGCTTCGACAGGGAAAGTTCAAGAGACCCAGTACTTC
CASRQASTGKVQETQYF
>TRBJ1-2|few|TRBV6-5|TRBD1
TGTGCCAGCAGTTTTCGAACAGGGGACCCCTTCTATGGCTACACCTTC
CASSFRTGDPFYGYTF
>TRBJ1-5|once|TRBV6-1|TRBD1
TGTGCCAGCAGTGCCGCAACAGGGGAATATAGCAATCAGCCCCAGCATTTT
CASSAATGEYSNQPQHF
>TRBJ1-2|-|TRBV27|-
TGTGCCAGCAGTTCCCAACTAGACCCGAACTATGGCTACACCTTC
CASSSQLDPNYGYTF
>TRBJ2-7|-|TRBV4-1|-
TGCGCCAGCAGCCAAGGGCTACCCCGGGACGAGCAGTACTTC
CASSQGLPRDEQYF
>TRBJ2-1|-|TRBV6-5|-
TGTGCCAGCAGTTACTCTTCGGATTCAAACGGAGGGGAGCAGTTCTTC
CASSYSSDSNGGEQFF
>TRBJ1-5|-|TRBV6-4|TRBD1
TGTGCCAGCAGTGACTCCCGGGACAGGGTTGGGAATCAGCCCCAGCATTTT
CASSDSRDRVGNQPQHF
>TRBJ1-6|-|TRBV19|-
TGTGCCAGTAGTGGGTACAGGCAGAGCTCCTATAATTCACCCCTCCACTTT
CASSGYRQSSYNSPLHF
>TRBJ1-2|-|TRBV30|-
TGTGCCTGGGAGACAGTTACGGACTATGGCTACACCTTC
CAWETVTDYGYTF
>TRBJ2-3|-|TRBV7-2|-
TGTGCCACCAACCAGTTTGATACGCAGTATTTT
CATNQFDTQYF
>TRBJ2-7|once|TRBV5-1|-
TGCGCCAGCAGCTTGGTCTCGGGCGAGCAGTACTTC
CASSLVSGEQYF
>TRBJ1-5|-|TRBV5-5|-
TGTGCCAGCAGCCTAGCAATGGGAGGCAGGGTGAAGCCCCAGCATTTT
CASSLAMGGRVKPQHF
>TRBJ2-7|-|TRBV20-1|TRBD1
TGCAGTGCCGGACAGGGTTACGAGCAGTACTTC
CSAGQGYEQYF
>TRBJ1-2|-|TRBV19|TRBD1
TGTGCCACTAATACAGGGGATTGGTTTGGTGGCTACACCTTC
CATNTGDWFGGYTF
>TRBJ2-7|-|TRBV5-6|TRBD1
TGTGCCAGCAGCCCTCCGGGACAGGGGGCAGAAGAGCAGTACTTC
CASSPPGQGAEEQYF
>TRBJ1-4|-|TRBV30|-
TGTGCCTGGAGTGCAACGCTAATTTCAACTAATGAAAAACTGTTTTTT
CAWSATLISTNEKLFF
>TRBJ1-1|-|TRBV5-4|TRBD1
TGTGCCAGCAGCTGTCCCGGGACAGGGGAGGACACTGAAGCTTTCTTT
CASSCPGTGEDTEAFF
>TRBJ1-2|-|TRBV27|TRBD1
TGTGCCAGCAGTTCTACAGGGGGCCGGGGCTACACCTTC
CASSSTGGRGYTF
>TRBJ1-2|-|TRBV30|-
TGTGCCTGGAGACAGACTAACTATGGCTACACCTTC
CAWRQTNYGYTF
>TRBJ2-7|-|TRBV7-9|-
TGTGCCAGCAGCTTCACGAGGGCGGGGGCCAGCGAGCAGTACTTC
CASSFTRAGASEQYF
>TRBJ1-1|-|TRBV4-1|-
TGCGCCAGCAGCCATGTCGGACTGTCTAACACTGAAGCTTTCTTT
CASSHVGLSNTEAFF
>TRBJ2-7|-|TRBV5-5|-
TGTGCCAGCAGCTTACGTGGACAGCACTACGAGCAGTACTTC
CASSLRGQHYEQYF
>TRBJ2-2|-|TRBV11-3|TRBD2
TGTGCCAGCAGCTTAGCTGCGGGAGTAGGGAACACCGGGGAGCTGTTTTTT
CASSLAAGVGNTGELFF
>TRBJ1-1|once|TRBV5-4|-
TGTGCCAGCAGCTTTAGGAGGACCACTGAAGCTTTCTTT
CASSFRRTTEAFF
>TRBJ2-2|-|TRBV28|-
TGTGCCAGCAGTTGGGGCGGATCGAACCACGGGGAGCTGTTTTTT
CASSWGGSNHGELFF
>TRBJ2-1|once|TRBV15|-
TGTGCCACCAGCAGAGATATCAGTGAGCAGTTCTTC
CATSRDISEQFF
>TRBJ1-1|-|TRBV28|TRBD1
TGTGCCAGCAGGACAGGGGAGGCCACTGAAGCTTTCTTT
CASRTGEATEAFF
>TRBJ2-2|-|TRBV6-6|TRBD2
TGTGCCAGCAGATCGAGCGGGAGGGTGAATGGCGGGGAGCTGTTTTTT
CASRSSGRVNGGELFF
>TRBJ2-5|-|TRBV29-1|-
TGCAGCGTTGAAACACAGGGCCATCAAGAGACCCAGTACTTC
CSVETQGHQETQYF
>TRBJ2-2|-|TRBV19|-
TGTGCCAGTAGTACAAGGACAGCCCCCAACGGGGAGCTGTTTTTT
CASSTRTAPNGELFF
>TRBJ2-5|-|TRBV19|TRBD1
TGTGCCAGTACTCGCGACAGGGGGTCGGAGACCCAGTACTTC
CASTRDRGSETQYF
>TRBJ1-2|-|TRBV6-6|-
TGTGCCAGCAGTCTGCCCGGGGGAGGGGGAGGTGGCTACACCTTC
CASSLPGGGGGGYTF
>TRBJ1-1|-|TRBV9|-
TGTGCCAGCAGCGTAGAAGGAGTGAACACTGAAGCTTTCTTT
CASSVEGVNTEAFF
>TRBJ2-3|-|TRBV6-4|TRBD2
TGTGCCAGCAGTGAGGCGGGAGAGGCAGATACGCAGTATTTT
CASSEAGEADTQYF
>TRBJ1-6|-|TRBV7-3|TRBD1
TGTGCCAGCAGCTCGACAGGGGTAGCATCACCCCTCCACTTT
CASSSTGVASPLHF
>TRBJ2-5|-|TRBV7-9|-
TGTGCCAGCAGCGTAGACGGGACACCTCAAGAGACCCAGTACTTC
CASSVDGTPQETQYF
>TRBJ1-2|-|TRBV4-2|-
TGTGCCAGCAGCCAAGATTCGAGCGGCAACTATGGCTACACCTTC
CASSQDSSGNYGYTF
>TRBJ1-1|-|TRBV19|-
TGTGCCAGTAGTATCCCGAGATTGAACACTGAAGCTTTCTTT
CASSIPRLNTEAFF